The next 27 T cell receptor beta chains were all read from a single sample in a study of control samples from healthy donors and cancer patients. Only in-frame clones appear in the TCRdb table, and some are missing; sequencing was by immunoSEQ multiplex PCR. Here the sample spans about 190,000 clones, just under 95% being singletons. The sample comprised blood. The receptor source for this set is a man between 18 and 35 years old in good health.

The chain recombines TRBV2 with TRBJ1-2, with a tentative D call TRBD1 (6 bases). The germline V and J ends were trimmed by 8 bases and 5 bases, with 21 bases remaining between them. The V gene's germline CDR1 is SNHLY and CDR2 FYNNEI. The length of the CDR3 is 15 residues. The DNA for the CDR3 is TGTGCCAGCCATTTGGAGACAGGAGGTCCTTATGGCTACACCTTC. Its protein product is CASHLETGGPYGYTF.

The DNA for the CDR3 is TGTGCCTGGACCCGGAATCTAGTCCTGAACACTGAAGCTTTCTTT. Translation: CAWTRNLVLNTEAFF. The chain has TRBV30 and TRBJ1-1; D not certain. Germline CDR1 and CDR2: GTSNPN and SVGIG (reference sequence). The CDR3 runs to 15 residues. Deletions cut 4 bases from V and 0 bases from J, with 15 bases between.

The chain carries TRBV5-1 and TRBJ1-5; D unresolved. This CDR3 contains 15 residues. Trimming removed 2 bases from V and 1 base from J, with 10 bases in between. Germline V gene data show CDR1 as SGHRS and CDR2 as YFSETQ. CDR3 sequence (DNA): TGCGCCAGCAGCTTTTCCGGAGGAAGCAATCAGCCCCAGCATTTT. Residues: CASSFSGGSNQPQHF. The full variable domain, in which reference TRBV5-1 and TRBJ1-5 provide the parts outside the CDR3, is KAGVTQTPRYLIKTRGQQVTLSCSPISGHRSVSWYQQTPGQGLQFLFEYFSETQRNKGNFPGRFSGRQFSNSRSEMNVSTLELGDSALYLCASSFSGGSNQPQHFGDGTRLSIL.

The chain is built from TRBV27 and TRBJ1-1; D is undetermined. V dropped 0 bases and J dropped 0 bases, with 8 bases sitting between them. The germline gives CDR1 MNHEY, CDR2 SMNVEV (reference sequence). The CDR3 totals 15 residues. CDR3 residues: CASSLSGYMNTEAFF. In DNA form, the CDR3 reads TGTGCCAGCAGTTTATCGGGTTACATGAACACTGAAGCTTTCTTT.

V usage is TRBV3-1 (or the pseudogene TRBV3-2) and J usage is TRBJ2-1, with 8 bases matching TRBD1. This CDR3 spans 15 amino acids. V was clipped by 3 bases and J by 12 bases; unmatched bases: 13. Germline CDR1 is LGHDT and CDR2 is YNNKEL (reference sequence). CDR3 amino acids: CASSQAGQARRGQFF. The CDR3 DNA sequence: TGTGCCAGCAGCCAGGCGGGACAGGCCCGCCGGGGGCAGTTCTTC.

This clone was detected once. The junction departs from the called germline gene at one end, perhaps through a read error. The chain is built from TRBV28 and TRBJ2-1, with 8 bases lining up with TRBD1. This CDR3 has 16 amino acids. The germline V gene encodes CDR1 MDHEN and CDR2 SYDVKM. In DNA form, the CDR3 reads TGTGCCAGCAGTCTATGGACAGGGAAAATATACAATGAGCAGTTCTTC. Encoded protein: CASSLWTGKIYNEQFF. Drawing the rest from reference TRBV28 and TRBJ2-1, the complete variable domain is DVKVTQSSRYLVKRTGEKVFLECVQDMDHENMFWYRQDPGLGLRLIYFSYDVKMKEKGDIPEGYSVSREKKERFSLILESASTNQTSMYLCASSLWTGKIYNEQFFGPGTRLTVL.

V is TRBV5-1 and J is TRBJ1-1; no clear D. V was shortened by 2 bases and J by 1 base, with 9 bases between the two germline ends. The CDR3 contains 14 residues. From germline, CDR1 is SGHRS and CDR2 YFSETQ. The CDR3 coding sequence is TGCGCCAGCAGCTTCATCGATTCGAACACTGAAGCTTTCTTT. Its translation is CASSFIDSNTEAFF.

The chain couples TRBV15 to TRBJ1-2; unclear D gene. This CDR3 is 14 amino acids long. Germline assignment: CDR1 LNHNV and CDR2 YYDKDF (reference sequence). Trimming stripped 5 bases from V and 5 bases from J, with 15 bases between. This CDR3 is CATSPGKKVYGYTF. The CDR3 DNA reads TGTGCCACCAGCCCCGGGAAGAAGGTTTATGGCTACACCTTC.

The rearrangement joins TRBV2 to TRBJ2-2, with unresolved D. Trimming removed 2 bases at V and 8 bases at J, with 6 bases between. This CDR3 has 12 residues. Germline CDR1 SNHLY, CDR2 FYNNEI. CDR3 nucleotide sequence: TGTGCCAGCAGTGAATTAGGAGGGGAGCTGTTTTTT. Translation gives CASSELGGELFF.

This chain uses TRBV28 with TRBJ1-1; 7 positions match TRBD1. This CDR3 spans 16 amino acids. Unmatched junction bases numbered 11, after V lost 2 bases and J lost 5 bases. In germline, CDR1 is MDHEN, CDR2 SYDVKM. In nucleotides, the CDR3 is TGTGCCAGCAGTTTAATGGCCGGCAGGGGGGGAACTGAAGCTTTCTTT. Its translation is CASSLMAGRGGTEAFF.

This chain's CDR3 is CASSPLVRGDQETQYF. In nucleotides, the CDR3 is TGCGCCAGCAGCCCCCTGGTGCGGGGGGACCAAGAGACCCAGTACTTC. The chain combines TRBV5-1 with TRBJ2-5; 8 nucleotides agree with TRBD2. Germline V lookup: CDR1 SGHRS, CDR2 YFSETQ. This CDR3 is 16 amino acids long. With V trimmed by 4 bases and J by 0 bases, 8 bases remained unmatched.

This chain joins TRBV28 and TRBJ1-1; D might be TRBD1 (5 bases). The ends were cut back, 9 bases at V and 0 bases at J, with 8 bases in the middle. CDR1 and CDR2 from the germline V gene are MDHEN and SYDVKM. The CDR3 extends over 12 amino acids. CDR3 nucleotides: TGTGCCAGTAGGGGAGTGAACACTGAAGCTTTCTTT. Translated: CASRGVNTEAFF.

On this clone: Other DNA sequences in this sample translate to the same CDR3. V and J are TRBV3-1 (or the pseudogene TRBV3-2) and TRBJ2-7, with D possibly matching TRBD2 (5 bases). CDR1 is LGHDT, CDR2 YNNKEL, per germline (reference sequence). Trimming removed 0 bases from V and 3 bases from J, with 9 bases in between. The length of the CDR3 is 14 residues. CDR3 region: CASSQDRGIYEQYF. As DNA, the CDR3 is TGTGCCAGCAGCCAAGATCGAGGGATCTACGAGCAGTACTTC.

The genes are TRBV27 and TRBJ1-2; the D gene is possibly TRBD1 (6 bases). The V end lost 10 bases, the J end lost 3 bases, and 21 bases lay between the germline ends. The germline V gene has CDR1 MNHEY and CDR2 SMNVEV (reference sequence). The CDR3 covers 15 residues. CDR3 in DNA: TGTGCCACCTATAGCGGGGGGGCGGCCCACTATGGCTACACCTTC. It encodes CATYSGGAAHYGYTF.

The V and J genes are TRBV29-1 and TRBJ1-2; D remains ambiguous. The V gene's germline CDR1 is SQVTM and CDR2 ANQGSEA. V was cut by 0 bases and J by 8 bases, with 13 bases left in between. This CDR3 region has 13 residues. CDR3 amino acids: CSVEDREREGYTF. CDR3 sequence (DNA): TGCAGCGTTGAAGATCGAGAAAGGGAAGGCTACACCTTC.

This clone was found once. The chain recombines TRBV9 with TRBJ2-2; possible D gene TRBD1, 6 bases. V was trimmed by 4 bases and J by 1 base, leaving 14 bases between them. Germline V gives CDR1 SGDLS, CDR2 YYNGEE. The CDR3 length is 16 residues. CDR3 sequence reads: CASSSSLQGNTGELFF. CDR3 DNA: TGTGCCAGCAGCTCTTCCTTACAGGGGAACACCGGGGAGCTGTTTTTT.

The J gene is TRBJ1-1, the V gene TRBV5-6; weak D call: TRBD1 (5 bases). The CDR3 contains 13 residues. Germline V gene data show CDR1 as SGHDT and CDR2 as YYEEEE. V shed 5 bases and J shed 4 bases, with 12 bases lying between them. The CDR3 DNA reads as TGTGCCAGCAGGCGAGGGGTTGGCACTGAAGCTTTCTTT. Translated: CASRRGVGTEAFF. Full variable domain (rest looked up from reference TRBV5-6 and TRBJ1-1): DAGVTQSPTHLIKTRGQQVTLRCSPKSGHDTVSWYQQALGQGPQFIFQYYEEEERQRGNFPDRFSGHQFPNYSSELNVNALLLGDSALYLCASRRGVGTEAFFGQGTRLTVV.

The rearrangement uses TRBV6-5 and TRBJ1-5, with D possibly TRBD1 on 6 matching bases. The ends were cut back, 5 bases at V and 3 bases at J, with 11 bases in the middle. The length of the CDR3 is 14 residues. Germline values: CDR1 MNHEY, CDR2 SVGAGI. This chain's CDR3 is CASSRQGTNQPQHF. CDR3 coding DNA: TGTGCCAGCAGTCGTCAGGGGACCAATCAGCCCCAGCATTTT.

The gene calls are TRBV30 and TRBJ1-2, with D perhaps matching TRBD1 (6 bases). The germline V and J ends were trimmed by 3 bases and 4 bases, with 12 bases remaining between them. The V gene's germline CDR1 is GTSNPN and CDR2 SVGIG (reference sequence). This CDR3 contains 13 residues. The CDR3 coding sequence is TGTGCCTGGAGAAGGGGGGGGAGCTATGGCTACACCTTC. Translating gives CAWRRGGSYGYTF. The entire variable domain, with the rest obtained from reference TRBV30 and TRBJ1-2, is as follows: SQTIHQWPATLVQPVGSPLSLECTVEGTSNPNLYWYRQAAGRGLQLLFYSVGIGQISSEVPQNLSASRPQDRQFILSSKKLLLSDSGFYLCAWRRGGSYGYTFGSGTRLTVV.

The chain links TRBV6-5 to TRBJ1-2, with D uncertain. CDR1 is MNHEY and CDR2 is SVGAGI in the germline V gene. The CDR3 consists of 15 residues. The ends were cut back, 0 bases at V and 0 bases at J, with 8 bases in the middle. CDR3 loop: CASSYSYGSNYGYTF. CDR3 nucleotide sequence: TGTGCCAGCAGTTACTCGTACGGATCTAACTATGGCTACACCTTC.

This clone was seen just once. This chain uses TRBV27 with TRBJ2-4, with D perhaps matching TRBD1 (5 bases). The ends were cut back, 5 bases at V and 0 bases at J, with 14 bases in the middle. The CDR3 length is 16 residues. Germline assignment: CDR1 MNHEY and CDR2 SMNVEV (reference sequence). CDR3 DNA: TGTGCCAGCAGTCCTCCGCAGGGTCTAGCCAAAAACATTCAGTACTTC. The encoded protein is CASSPPQGLAKNIQYF.

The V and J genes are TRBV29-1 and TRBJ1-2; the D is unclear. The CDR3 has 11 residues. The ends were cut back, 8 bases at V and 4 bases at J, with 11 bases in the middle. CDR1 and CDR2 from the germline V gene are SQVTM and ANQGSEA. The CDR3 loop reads CSFTGSYGYTF. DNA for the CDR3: TGCAGCTTTACGGGGTCCTATGGCTACACCTTC. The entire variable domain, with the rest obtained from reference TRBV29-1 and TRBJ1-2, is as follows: SAVISQKPSRDICQRGTSLTIQCQVDSQVTMMFWYRQQPGQSLTLIATANQGSEATYESGFVIDKFPISRPNLTFSTLTVSNMSPEDSSIYLCSFTGSYGYTFGSGTRLTVV.

The CDR3 sequence is CASSFAGQETQYF. The CDR3 DNA reads TGTGCCAGCAGTTTCGCAGGTCAAGAGACCCAGTACTTC. The V gene is TRBV28, the J gene TRBJ2-5, with D unresolved. Trimming shortened V by 3 bases and J by 2 bases, and 7 bases separated the two germline ends. Germline-derived CDR1 and CDR2 are MDHEN and SYDVKM. The CDR3 runs 13 residues.

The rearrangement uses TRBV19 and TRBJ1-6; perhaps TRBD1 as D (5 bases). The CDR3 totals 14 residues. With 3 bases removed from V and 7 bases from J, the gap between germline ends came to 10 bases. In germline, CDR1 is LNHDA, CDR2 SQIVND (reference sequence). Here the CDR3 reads CASSMGRENSPLHF. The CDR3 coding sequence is TGTGCCAGTAGTATGGGCAGGGAAAATTCACCCCTCCACTTT.

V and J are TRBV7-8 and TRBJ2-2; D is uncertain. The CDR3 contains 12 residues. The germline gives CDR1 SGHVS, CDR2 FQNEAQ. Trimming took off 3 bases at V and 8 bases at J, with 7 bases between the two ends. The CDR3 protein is CASSLNSGELFF. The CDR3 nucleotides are TGTGCCAGCAGCTTGAATTCTGGGGAGCTGTTTTTT.

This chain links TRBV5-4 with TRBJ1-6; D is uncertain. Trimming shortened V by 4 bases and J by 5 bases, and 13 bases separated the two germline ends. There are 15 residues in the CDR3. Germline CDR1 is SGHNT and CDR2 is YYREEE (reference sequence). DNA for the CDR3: TGTGCCAGCAGCCTGGGTGGTGGGAATAATTCACCCCTCCACTTT. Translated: CASSLGGGNNSPLHF.

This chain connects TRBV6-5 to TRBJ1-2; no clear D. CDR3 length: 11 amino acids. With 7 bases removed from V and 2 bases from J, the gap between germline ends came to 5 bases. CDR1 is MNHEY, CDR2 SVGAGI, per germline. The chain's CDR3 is CASTHNYGYTF. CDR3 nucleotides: TGTGCCAGCACCCACAACTATGGCTACACCTTC.